This T cell receptor beta chain was recorded in a study of blood T cells in healthy people across ages. Every sample gave at least 6 micrograms of total RNA when it was extracted. The sample holds a few counts of this clonotype. The antigen is unknown. CDR1 SGHTA and CDR2 FQGNSA come from the germline V gene. J lost 7 bases, V lost 1 base, and 7 bases had no gene match. This CDR3 region has 16 residues. Study-wide results and caveats: Greater diversity and more naive CD4+ cells were seen in long-lived donors than in aged donors. Changes seen in expanded clonotypes were possibly confounded by donor CMV status left unknown.

A sample-barcoded 5' primer and a J-beta primer mix were used in a second PCR of about 7 to 12 cycles. TCRdb passed the 5' RACE reads through MiXCR, listing each CDR3 protein once. The table lists about a million distinct CDR3 sequences, approximately 49% of them singletons. The V gene is TRBV7-2, the J gene TRBJ2-1; 10 nucleotides match TRBD2. This receptor was taken from a man aged 25 to 40 in good health. Material for sequencing was blood. CDR3 protein: CASSLGGSGGRNEQFF. In DNA form, the CDR3 reads TGTGCCAGCAGCTTAGGGGGTAGCGGGGGGAGGAATGAGCAGTTCTTC. The variable domain in full, with the rest retrieved from reference TRBV7-2 and TRBJ2-1, is GAGVSQSPSNKVTEKGKDVELRCDPISGHTALYWYRQSLGQGLEFLIYFQGNSAPDKSGLPSDRFSAERTGGSVSTLTIQRTQQEDSAVYLCASSLGGSGGRNEQFFGPGTRLTVL.